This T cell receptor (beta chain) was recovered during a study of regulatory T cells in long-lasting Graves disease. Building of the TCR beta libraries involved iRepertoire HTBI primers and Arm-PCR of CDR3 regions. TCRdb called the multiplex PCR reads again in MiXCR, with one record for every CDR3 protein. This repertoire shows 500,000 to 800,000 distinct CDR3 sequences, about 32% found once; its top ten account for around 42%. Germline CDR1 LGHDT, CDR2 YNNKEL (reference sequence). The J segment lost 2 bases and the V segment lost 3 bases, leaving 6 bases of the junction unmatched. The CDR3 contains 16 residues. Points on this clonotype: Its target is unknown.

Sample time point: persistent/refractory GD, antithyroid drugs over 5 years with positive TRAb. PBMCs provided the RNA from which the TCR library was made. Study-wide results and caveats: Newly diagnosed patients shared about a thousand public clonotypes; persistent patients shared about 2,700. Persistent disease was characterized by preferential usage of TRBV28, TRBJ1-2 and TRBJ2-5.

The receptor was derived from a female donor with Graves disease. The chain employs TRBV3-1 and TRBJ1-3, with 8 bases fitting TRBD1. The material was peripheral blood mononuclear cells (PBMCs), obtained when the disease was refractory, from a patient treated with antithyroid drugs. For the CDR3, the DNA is TGTGCCAGCAGCCAGGGGACAGGAGCCCCTGGAAACACCATATATTTT. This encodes CASSQGTGAPGNTIYF.